These 19 T cell receptor beta chains share one sample of origin, sequenced in a study of shared clonotypes between healthy human individuals. Only CD45RO-negative cells positively selected for CCR7 counted as naive CD8 cells, so terminally differentiated effector memory CD45RA+ cells were excluded. The protocol was immunoSEQ multiplex PCR, while the TCRdb copy is restricted to in-frame clones and leaves out a portion. The data contain around 2,000,000 clones, about 95% of them seen just once; the ten biggest clones take up less than 1.5%. The sample was naive CD8+ T cells sorted from blood. Receptors originate from a man aged 18 to 30 in good health.

This chain links TRBV29-1 with TRBJ2-5, with TRBD2 identical over 7 bases. The CDR3 consists of 19 residues. With V trimmed by 1 base and J by 0 bases, 17 bases remained unmatched. Germline-derived CDR1 and CDR2 are SQVTM and ANQGSEA. The CDR3 DNA sequence: TGCAGCGTTGAAGGACCCCTTGGTCTCTGGCGGGAGTACCAAGAGACCCAGTACTTC. It specifies CSVEGPLGLWREYQETQYF.

The chain has TRBV27 and TRBJ2-3; a weak D match, TRBD2 (5 bases). The germline CDR1 and CDR2 sequences are MNHEY and SMNVEV (reference sequence). The CDR3 loop spans 17 amino acids. V lost 7 bases and J lost 0, with 20 bases in between. CDR3 amino acids: CASTRSSGEISTDTQYF. The CDR3 nucleotides read TGTGCCAGCACCCGATCCTCCGGGGAAATTAGCACAGATACGCAGTATTTT.

This sequence joins TRBV30 and TRBJ1-6; TRBD1 matches at 7 bases. The germline gives CDR1 GTSNPN, CDR2 SVGIG (reference sequence). The trim removed 2 bases at V and 10 bases at J, leaving 11 bases unmatched. The CDR3 is 15 residues long. The DNA of the CDR3 is TGTGCCTGGAGTCAGCCCGGGACAGTAGAGTCACCCCTCCACTTT. Translation gives CAWSQPGTVESPLHF.

This clone was picked up one time. The chain couples TRBV10-1 to TRBJ2-5; 14 bases are shared with TRBD2. Trimming at V came to 9 bases and at J to 3 bases, leaving 9 bases not matched to a gene. Per the germline V gene, CDR1 is WNHNN and CDR2 is SYGVQD (reference sequence). This CDR3 region has 16 residues. The CDR3: CARPRQTSGREETQYF. Written as DNA, the CDR3 is TGCGCCAGACCCCGACAGACTAGCGGGAGGGAAGAGACCCAGTACTTC.

The V and J genes are TRBV4-1 and TRBJ2-3; 8 bases agree with TRBD2. With 4 bases clipped from V and 2 bases from J, the junction kept 8 bases outside the gene matches. The CDR3 has 16 residues. Germline assignment: CDR1 MGHRA and CDR2 YSYEKL. The CDR3 here is CASSLPPGGNTDTQYF. DNA of the CDR3: TGCGCCAGCAGCCTGCCCCCGGGGGGGAACACAGATACGCAGTATTTT.

In its sample, this clone was seen once. The sample holds other DNA sequences that translate to the same CDR3. The rearrangement links TRBV6-5 to TRBJ1-5; 7 bases are a match to TRBD1. The CDR3 loop spans 13 amino acids. V lost 6 bases to trimming and J lost 7 bases; unmatched junction nucleotides: 6. The germline CDR1 and CDR2 sequences are MNHEY and SVGAGI. CDR3 nucleotides: TGTGCCAGCAGCTATGCAGGGGGGCAGCCCCAGCATTTT. This translates into CASSYAGGQPQHF.

This sequence joins TRBV5-6 and TRBJ2-7, with 8 nucleotides matching TRBD2. The V and J ends lost 4 bases and 4 bases, in that order; junction bases with no gene match: 4. The CDR3 has 13 residues. Germline CDR1 and CDR2: SGHDT and YYEEEE. CDR3 residues: CASSAGGWYEQYF. CDR3 bases: TGTGCCAGCAGCGCGGGAGGATGGTACGAGCAGTACTTC. Supplemented by reference TRBV5-6 and TRBJ2-7, the full variable domain reads DAGVTQSPTHLIKTRGQQVTLRCSPKSGHDTVSWYQQALGQGPQFIFQYYEEEERQRGNFPDRFSGHQFPNYSSELNVNALLLGDSALYLCASSAGGWYEQYFGPGTRLTVT.

The chain links TRBV2 to TRBJ2-5, with 11 nucleotides matching TRBD2. The germline CDR1 and CDR2 sequences are SNHLY and FYNNEI. The CDR3 runs to 14 residues. Trimming cost V 6 bases and J 4 bases; bases outside gene matches: 4. The chain's CDR3 is CASRSTSGRETQYF. In DNA, the CDR3 is TGTGCCAGCAGATCCACTAGCGGGAGAGAGACCCAGTACTTC.

This chain links TRBV7-8 with TRBJ1-2; TRBD1 aligns across 10 bases. The germline CDR1 and CDR2 sequences are SGHVS and FQNEAQ. This CDR3 is built from 17 residues. Unmatched junction bases numbered 8, after V lost 1 base and J lost 3 bases. The CDR3 spells CASSLGDRGLFYYGYTF. The CDR3 DNA follows: TGTGCCAGCAGCTTAGGGGACAGGGGCCTTTTTTACTATGGCTACACCTTC.

The gene calls are TRBV9 and TRBJ1-5, with TRBD1 matching 9 bases. Germline trimming cut 4 bases from V and 7 bases from J; bases unmatched to any gene: 12. Germline V gene lookup returns CDR1 SGDLS and CDR2 YYNGEE. The CDR3 has 16 amino acids. The CDR3 sequence is CASSPGAGTGLQPQHF. CDR3 bases: TGTGCCAGCAGCCCTGGTGCCGGGACAGGGCTCCAGCCCCAGCATTTT.

The chain uses TRBV28 and TRBJ1-5; D call uncertain. The germline gives CDR1 MDHEN, CDR2 SYDVKM. CDR3 length: 14 amino acids. Trimming left V 6 bases short and J 7 bases short, with 16 bases between. CDR3 sequence (DNA): TGTGCCAGCAGACCCGGGCCCTCCGGACAGCCCCAGCATTTT. Amino acids: CASRPGPSGQPQHF.

This chain uses TRBV9 with TRBJ2-7; no definite D call. Trimming removed 2 bases at V and 5 bases at J, with 14 bases between. The V gene's germline CDR1 is SGDLS and CDR2 YYNGEE. The CDR3 contains 14 residues. CDR3 protein: CASSVWGSDDEQYF. The CDR3 coding sequence is TGTGCCAGCAGCGTCTGGGGAAGCGACGACGAGCAGTACTTC. The complete variable domain, with remaining parts taken from reference TRBV9 and TRBJ2-7, reads DSGVTQTPKHLITATGQRVTLRCSPRSGDLSVYWYQQSLDQGLQFLIQYYNGEERAKGNILERFSAQQFPDLHSELNLSSLELGDSALYFCASSVWGSDDEQYFGPGTRLTVT.

CDR3 loop: CASSSFSREEQFF. As DNA, the CDR3 is TGTGCCAGCAGCTCGTTCTCAAGGGAAGAGCAGTTCTTC. This chain joins TRBV7-2 and TRBJ2-1; no clear D. Between the trimmed V and J ends, which lost 4 bases and 10 bases, there was a span of 14 bases. The germline V gene has CDR1 SGHTA and CDR2 FQGNSA. The CDR3 runs to 13 residues.

The rearrangement uses TRBV1 and TRBJ2-3; the table's D call TRBD1 went unverified against the DNA. TRBV1 is assigned pseudogene status. The CDR3 is made up of 14 amino acids. The CDR3: CTSRRGTITDTQYF. DNA of the CDR3: TGCACCAGCAGAAGGGGGACAATCACAGATACGCAGTATTTT.

The CDR3 DNA sequence: TGCGCCAGCAGCACCCGACTAGCGACTTCCTACGAGCAGTACTTC. Residues: CASSTRLATSYEQYF. This chain uses TRBV4-1 with TRBJ2-7; TRBD2 aligns across 8 bases. Germline V gene sequence: CDR1 MGHRA, CDR2 YSYEKL. V was clipped by 5 bases and J by 1 base; unmatched bases: 7. This CDR3 has 15 residues.

The chain uses TRBV11-2 and TRBJ2-7, with 8 bases identical to TRBD1. CDR3 size: 15 residues. The J segment lost 5 bases and the V segment lost 1 base, leaving 7 bases of the junction unmatched. Germline V gives CDR1 SGHAT, CDR2 FQNNGV. The DNA for the CDR3 is TGTGCCAGCAGCTTAGTGGCAGGGGGCTTTCACGAGCAGTACTTC. It codes for CASSLVAGGFHEQYF.

This chain links TRBV7-2 with TRBJ2-7, with D perhaps matching TRBD1 (6 bases). The V and J ends lost 6 bases and 2 bases respectively, with 17 bases between them. CDR1 SGHTA and CDR2 FQGNSA come from the germline V gene. The CDR3 totals 15 residues. CDR3 nucleotide sequence: TGTGCCAGCAGTCTAATGGGGGCCCCTACCTACGAGCAGTACTTC. Amino acids: CASSLMGAPTYEQYF.

This chain connects TRBV2 to TRBJ2-3; tentatively, D is TRBD2 (6 bases). From germline, CDR1 is SNHLY and CDR2 FYNNEI. This CDR3 is 16 amino acids long. V lost 4 bases and J 2 bases, leaving 16 bases between the germline ends. CDR3 protein: CASSVVILAYTDTQYF. In DNA, the CDR3 is TGTGCCAGCAGTGTGGTTATACTAGCCTACACAGATACGCAGTATTTT.

The V call is TRBV7-8, the J call TRBJ1-1, with 7 bases that match TRBD1. Germline V CDR1 and CDR2: SGHVS, FQNEAQ. V shed 5 bases and J 1 base; nucleotides not matched to a gene: 13. This CDR3 is built from 17 residues. This CDR3 is CASSDPYLDRTNTEAFF. In DNA form, the CDR3 reads TGTGCCAGCAGCGACCCCTACTTGGACAGGACGAACACTGAAGCTTTCTTT.